This paragraph reports one T cell receptor beta chain. Its antigen is still unknown. This entry comes from a study of identical twins. General study findings and limits: Within cord blood, abundant beta clonotypes carried fewer insertions, but memory repertoires showed no such trend.

TCRdb called the 5' RACE reads again in MiXCR, with one record for every CDR3 protein. The sample has around 680,000 distinct CDR3 sequences, 8.5% to 9.5% seen once. The same sample was also used in a study of yellow fever vaccine responses in identical twins.

The sequencing input was PBMCs. This sequence originates from a woman aged 18-35 years in good health.

This CDR3 reads CSVVTLAKNIQYF. Written as DNA, the CDR3 is TGCAGCGTCGTGACATTAGCCAAAAACATTCAGTACTTC. The chain combines TRBV29-1 with TRBJ2-4; no clear D. Deletions cut 6 bases from V and 0 bases from J, with 9 bases between. From germline, CDR1 is SQVTM and CDR2 ANQGSEA. The CDR3 extends over 13 amino acids.